This entry describes one T cell receptor (beta chain). Per the study methods: Reference gene primer amplification in the assay estimated nucleated cell counts. TCRdb's copy holds only in-frame clones and misses some; the assay was immunoSEQ multiplex PCR. V and J calls and clone size follow that table, whereas D and trimming were derived from the DNA. The sample includes 200,000 to 250,000 clones, 70% to 90% of them seen just once. This sample was included in a study of blood T cell repertoires in COVID-19. As for the study in general: Sample material is recorded as cDNA or gDNA derived from T cells, B-cell-depleted T cells, or PBMCs.

The CDR3 has 17 amino acids. The V and J ends lost 3 bases and 1 base respectively, with 15 bases between them. From germline, CDR1 is SGHAT and CDR2 FQNNGV. V is TRBV11-2 and J is TRBJ2-2, with a weak D call TRBD1 (6 bases). The clonotype originates from a woman in her 30s who had recovered from COVID-19. Sequencing was carried out using peripheral blood. The CDR3 reads CASSFARGGGNTGELFF. DNA for the CDR3: TGTGCCAGCAGCTTCGCCCGAGGGGGTGGGAACACCGGGGAGCTGTTTTTT.